The rows below give T cell receptor beta chains drawn from one sample of a study of cytomegalovirus exposure and HLA in healthy donors. Assay used: immunoSEQ multiplex PCR; TCRdb lists only in-frame clones, some missing. The data show 150,000 to 200,000 clones, with roughly four fifths seen just once and 4% to 5% held by the top ten. Specimen: PBMCs. The receptors here all came from a woman aged 18-30 years in good health and CMV-seropositive. Each CDR3 is given with its conserved first and last residue. The order of the fields is D gene, V gene, clone size, J gene, CDR3 DNA, CDR3 protein. The D gene is left open where the match is weak. The size entry is marked missing in some rows and otherwise reads once, few, many or a size class.

d_call: TRBD2; v_call: TRBV7-7; clone_size: few; j_call: TRBJ2-2; cdr3_nt: TGTGCCAGCAGCTTAGCCCCCTTGCGGGGGGGCACCGGGGAGCTGTTTTTT; cdr3_aa: CASSLAPLRGGTGELFF
d_call: -; v_call: TRBV4-2; clone_size: -; j_call: TRBJ2-7; cdr3_nt: TGTGCCAGCAGCCAAGACAGGGACGAGCAGTACTTC; cdr3_aa: CASSQDRDEQYF
d_call: TRBD2; v_call: TRBV5-5; clone_size: -; j_call: TRBJ2-2; cdr3_nt: TGTGCCAGCAGCTTGGGGCTAGCGGGGGGGCCACAGACCGGGGAGCTGTTTTTT; cdr3_aa: CASSLGLAGGPQTGELFF
d_call: -; v_call: TRBV13; clone_size: -; j_call: TRBJ2-1; cdr3_nt: TGTGCCAGCAGCTTAACGGCAGGGGTATACAATGAGCAGTTCTTC; cdr3_aa: CASSLTAGVYNEQFF
d_call: -; v_call: TRBV27; clone_size: -; j_call: TRBJ2-3; cdr3_nt: TGTGCCAGCAGTTTCGGTCCGGGAGCCACAGATACGCAGTATTTT; cdr3_aa: CASSFGPGATDTQYF
d_call: TRBD1; v_call: TRBV19; clone_size: few; j_call: TRBJ2-7; cdr3_nt: TGTGCCAGTACCGGACAGGGGTCCTACGAGCAGTACTTC; cdr3_aa: CASTGQGSYEQYF
d_call: -; v_call: TRBV5-4; clone_size: -; j_call: TRBJ1-3; cdr3_nt: TGTGCCAGCAGCAGAGGGAGCTCTGGAAACACCATATATTTT; cdr3_aa: CASSRGSSGNTIYF
d_call: -; v_call: TRBV19; clone_size: -; j_call: TRBJ1-1; cdr3_nt: TGTGCCAGTAGCTCACAGAAGAACACTGAAGCTTTCTTT; cdr3_aa: CASSSQKNTEAFF
d_call: TRBD2; v_call: TRBV6-4; clone_size: once; j_call: TRBJ2-1; cdr3_nt: TGTGCCAGCAGTCAAGTAGCGGGGGGGACAGGAAATGAGCAGTTCTTC; cdr3_aa: CASSQVAGGTGNEQFF
d_call: -; v_call: TRBV7-9; clone_size: -; j_call: TRBJ2-1; cdr3_nt: TGTGCCAGCAGCTTAATACCGAGCTCCTACAATGAGCAGTTCTTC; cdr3_aa: CASSLIPSSYNEQFF
d_call: -; v_call: TRBV7-2; clone_size: once; j_call: TRBJ1-1; cdr3_nt: TGTGCCAGCAGCTTAGGGGGGCGCCGGAACACTGAAGCTTTCTTT; cdr3_aa: CASSLGGRRNTEAFF
d_call: -; v_call: TRBV5-5; clone_size: -; j_call: TRBJ2-5; cdr3_nt: TGTGCCAGCAGCTTGCTTGGCGGCCGGTCCTTTTACCAAGAGACCCAGTACTTC; cdr3_aa: CASSLLGGRSFYQETQYF
d_call: -; v_call: TRBV6-1; clone_size: -; j_call: TRBJ1-2; cdr3_nt: TGTGCCAGCACCAATCCGGGGGAGGACAACCGGATTCAATTC; cdr3_aa: CASTNPGEDNRIQF
d_call: TRBD1; v_call: TRBV5-6; clone_size: -; j_call: TRBJ1-2; cdr3_nt: TGTGCCAGCACGCCCTCGGGACAGCACTATGGCTACACCTTC; cdr3_aa: CASTPSGQHYGYTF
d_call: TRBD2; v_call: TRBV7-8; clone_size: -; j_call: TRBJ2-1; cdr3_nt: TGTGCCAGCAGCTTCCGAGTACTAGCGGGGGTCAGGAATGAGCAGTTCTTC; cdr3_aa: CASSFRVLAGVRNEQFF
d_call: TRBD1; v_call: TRBV2; clone_size: -; j_call: TRBJ1-5; cdr3_nt: TGTGCCAGCAGGGAGGGACAGGGGCCTTGGGAGCCCCAGCATTTT; cdr3_aa: CASREGQGPWEPQHF
d_call: -; v_call: TRBV29-1; clone_size: once; j_call: TRBJ1-2; cdr3_nt: TGCAGCGTTGAACTACGGGGTTATGGCTACACCTTC; cdr3_aa: CSVELRGYGYTF
d_call: -; v_call: TRBV2; clone_size: -; j_call: TRBJ1-2; cdr3_nt: TGTGCCAGCAGAACTACAGGGAACTATGGCTACACCTTC; cdr3_aa: CASRTTGNYGYTF
d_call: -; v_call: TRBV7-6; clone_size: -; j_call: TRBJ1-2; cdr3_nt: TGTGCCAGCAGCTTAAGCAGTGTGACGACAGCACTTTCTGGCTACACCTTC; cdr3_aa: CASSLSSVTTALSGYTF
d_call: TRBD1; v_call: TRBV11-2; clone_size: -; j_call: TRBJ2-7; cdr3_nt: TGTGCCAGCAGCTTAGCGGGGACAGCTAACGAGCAGTACTTC; cdr3_aa: CASSLAGTANEQYF
d_call: TRBD1; v_call: TRBV6-1; clone_size: -; j_call: TRBJ1-5; cdr3_nt: TGTGCCAGCAGTGGGAAATGGACAGGGGAGGGCAATCAGCCCCAGCATTTT; cdr3_aa: CASSGKWTGEGNQPQHF
d_call: -; v_call: TRBV28; clone_size: -; j_call: TRBJ1-2; cdr3_nt: TGTGCCAGCAGTTTGGCGGGGAGATATGGCTACACCTTC; cdr3_aa: CASSLAGRYGYTF
d_call: TRBD1; v_call: TRBV11-2; clone_size: few; j_call: TRBJ1-2; cdr3_nt: TGTGCCAGCAGCGCTCAGGGACAGGGAGGAGGTGGCTACACCTTC; cdr3_aa: CASSAQGQGGGGYTF
d_call: TRBD2; v_call: TRBV4-1; clone_size: -; j_call: TRBJ2-1; cdr3_nt: TGCGCCAGCAGCCAACCGACTAGCGGGGGACATAATGAGCAGTTCTTC; cdr3_aa: CASSQPTSGGHNEQFF
d_call: -; v_call: TRBV7-9; clone_size: -; j_call: TRBJ2-7; cdr3_nt: TGTGCCAGCAGCTTAACCCCCGATAGCTACGAGCAGTACTTC; cdr3_aa: CASSLTPDSYEQYF